This T cell receptor (beta chain) was sequenced during a study of OX40 agonist ivuxolimab in advanced cancers. Turning to the study itself: Prior anti-PD-1, anti-PD-L1 or anti-CTLA-4 therapy was allowed; around 43% had some. Study results and caveats: Clonal expansion was seen in CD4+ and CD8+ blood T cells by week 6 at 0.1 to 3.0 mg/kg.

About this clone: Antigen: not known.

Clones were sequenced by immunoSEQ multiplex PCR, and TCRdb holds only the in-frame ones, with some missing. The table lists some 25,000 clones, around 90% of them singletons. CDR3 size: 14 residues. Germline assignment: CDR1 MNHEY and CDR2 SVGAGI. Unmatched junction bases numbered 6, after V lost 5 bases and J lost 2 bases. The input for sequencing was CD4+ or CD8+ T cells sorted from blood, taken in a trial of the OX40 agonist ivuxolimab. This sequence originates from an adult with an advanced solid tumor such as melanoma, head and neck, liver or kidney cancer. The V call is TRBV6-5, the J call TRBJ2-7; 7 bases fit TRBD2. CDR3 in amino acids: CASSRTSSTYEQYF. Written as DNA, the CDR3 is TGTGCCAGCAGTCGGACTAGTTCTACCTACGAGCAGTACTTC.